This T cell receptor beta chain is drawn from a study of radiation and T cells in renal cell carcinoma. Time point defined: blood 4 weeks post-SBRT, at nephrectomy. The treatment: 15 Gy SBRT to primary tumor, nephrectomy 4 weeks later. Nephrectomy followed 15 Gy stereotactic body radiation by 4 weeks. Generated by immunoSEQ multiplex PCR, the TCRdb table keeps only in-frame clones and is missing some. The data hold 150,000 to 200,000 clones, with about 87% observed a single time. The CDR3 has 14 amino acids. Trimming took off 7 bases at V and 0 bases at J, with 12 bases between the two ends. Germline values: CDR1 SEHNR, CDR2 FQNEAQ (reference sequence).

This specimen was blood, taken from a patient whose treatment included radiotherapy and nephrectomy. The TCR was taken from a woman aged 45 to 65 with renal cell carcinoma. The chain recombines TRBV7-9 with TRBJ1-2; D perhaps matches TRBD1 (6 bases). CDR3 amino acids: CASTQQGTNYGYTF. The CDR3 nucleotides read TGTGCCAGCACCCAACAGGGAACTAACTATGGCTACACCTTC.